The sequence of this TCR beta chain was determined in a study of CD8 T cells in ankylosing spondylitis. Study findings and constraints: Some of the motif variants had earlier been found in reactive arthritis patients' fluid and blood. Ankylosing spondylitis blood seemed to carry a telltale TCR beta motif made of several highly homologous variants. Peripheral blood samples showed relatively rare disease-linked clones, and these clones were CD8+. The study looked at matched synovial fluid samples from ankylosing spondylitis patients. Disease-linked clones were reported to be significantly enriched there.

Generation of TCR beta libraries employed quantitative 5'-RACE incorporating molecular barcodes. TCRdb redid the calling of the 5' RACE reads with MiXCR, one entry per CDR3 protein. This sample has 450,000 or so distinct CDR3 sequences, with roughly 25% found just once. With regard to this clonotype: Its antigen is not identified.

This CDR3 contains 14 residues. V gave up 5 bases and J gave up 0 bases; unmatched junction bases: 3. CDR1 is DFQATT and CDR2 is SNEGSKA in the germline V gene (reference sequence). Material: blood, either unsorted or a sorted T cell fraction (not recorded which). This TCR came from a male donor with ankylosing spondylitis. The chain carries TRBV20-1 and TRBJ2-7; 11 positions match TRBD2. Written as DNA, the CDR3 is TGCAGTGCTCTAGCGGGAGGAAGCTCCTACGAGCAGTACGTC. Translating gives CSALAGGSSYEQYV.